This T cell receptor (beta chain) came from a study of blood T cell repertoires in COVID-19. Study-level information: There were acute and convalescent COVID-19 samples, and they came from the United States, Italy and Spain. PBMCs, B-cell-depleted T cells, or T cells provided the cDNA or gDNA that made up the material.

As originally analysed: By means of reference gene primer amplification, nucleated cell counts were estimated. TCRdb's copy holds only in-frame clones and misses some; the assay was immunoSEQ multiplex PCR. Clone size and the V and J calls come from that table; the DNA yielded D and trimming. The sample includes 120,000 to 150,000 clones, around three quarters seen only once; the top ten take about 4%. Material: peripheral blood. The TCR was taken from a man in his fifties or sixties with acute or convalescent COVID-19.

CDR3: CASSQGSDNEQFF. DNA of the CDR3: TGTGCCAGCAGCCAAGGTAGCGACAATGAGCAGTTCTTC. V usage is TRBV4-2 and J usage is TRBJ2-1; possible D gene TRBD2, 5 bases. The length of the CDR3 is 13 residues. In germline, CDR1 is LGHNA, CDR2 YNFKEQ. Trimming removed 1 base at V and 5 bases at J, with 6 bases between.